Following are 20 T cell receptor beta chains from one sample sequenced in a study of technical replicates of blood from a handful of donors. Assay: immunoSEQ multiplex PCR; the TCRdb copy retains only in-frame clones and omits some. The repertoire consists of around 80,000 clones, with 93% occurring once and the leading ten covering about 0.23%. Input material: T cells isolated from PBMCs. These receptors were obtained from a human donor in good health.

The J gene is TRBJ1-2, the V gene TRBV5-8, with 8 bases aligning to TRBD1. CDR3 size: 13 residues. Germline CDR1 is SGHTS and CDR2 is YDEGEE. V shed 4 bases, J shed 6 bases, and the junction held 5 bases outside the gene matches. In DNA form, the CDR3 reads TGTGCCAGCAGCGAAACACAGGGGGATGGCTACACCTTC. Residues: CASSETQGDGYTF.

The chain couples TRBV10-2 to TRBJ1-5; D remains ambiguous. CDR1 and CDR2 from the germline V gene are WSHSY and SAAADI. CDR3 length equals 13 residues. V was cut by 2 bases and J by 9 bases, with 11 bases left in between. CDR3 DNA sequence: TGCGCCAGCAGTGAGAGAGATCACCTGCCCCAGCATTTT. Residues: CASSERDHLPQHF.

The chain uses TRBV2 and TRBJ1-1, with a weak D call TRBD1 (6 bases). Germline CDR1 is SNHLY and CDR2 is FYNNEI. The CDR3 has 14 residues. V shed 0 bases and J shed 8 bases, with 13 bases lying between them. This chain's CDR3 is CASSEAARGGEAFF. For the CDR3, the DNA is TGTGCCAGCAGTGAAGCAGCGAGGGGGGGAGAAGCTTTCTTT.

The CDR3 DNA follows: TGTGCCAGCAGCTTAGATCAGGGGTTTGATGGCTACACCTTC. Residues: CASSLDQGFDGYTF. V gene TRBV7-2 combines with J gene TRBJ1-2; D perhaps matches TRBD1 (6 bases). V was trimmed by 1 base and J by 6 bases, leaving 12 bases between them. Germline V gene lookup returns CDR1 SGHTA and CDR2 FQGNSA. The CDR3 has 14 amino acids.

The rearrangement joins TRBV6-5 to TRBJ2-7; 8 bases line up with TRBD2. The V gene end was trimmed by 8 bases and the J gene end by 4 bases; junction bases not matched to a gene: 10. The CDR3 sequence is 14 residues long. CDR1 MNHEY and CDR2 SVGAGI come from the germline V gene. The CDR3 is CASAPVAGFYEQYF. In DNA form, the CDR3 reads TGTGCCAGCGCCCCTGTAGCGGGATTTTACGAGCAGTACTTC.

The chain is built from TRBV28 and TRBJ1-5; D is unresolved. The CDR3 runs to 17 residues. CDR1 and CDR2 from the germline V gene are MDHEN and SYDVKM. Trimming pared 3 bases from V and 2 bases from J, leaving 17 bases between. The CDR3 region is CASSFWETFRGNQPQHF. The CDR3 nucleotides read TGTGCCAGCAGTTTTTGGGAGACGTTTCGTGGCAATCAGCCCCAGCATTTT.

V gene TRBV28 combines with J gene TRBJ1-2; 8 nucleotides align to TRBD1. Trimming at V came to 6 bases and at J to 7 bases, leaving 10 bases not matched to a gene. Germline V lookup: CDR1 MDHEN, CDR2 SYDVKM. This CDR3 spans 14 amino acids. CDR3 region: CASSPGQAFFGYTF. The CDR3 DNA sequence: TGTGCCAGCAGCCCGGGACAGGCTTTTTTTGGCTACACCTTC.

This rearrangement joins TRBV10-3 to TRBJ2-1; 12 positions agree with TRBD2. This CDR3 comprises 16 residues. Germline assignment: CDR1 ENHRY and CDR2 SYGVKD. The junction had 8 bases not matched to a gene; V was cut back by 3 bases and J by 8 bases. CDR3 protein: CAISESLAGGLDEQFF. CDR3 nucleotide sequence: TGTGCCATCAGTGAATCTCTAGCGGGGGGGCTGGATGAGCAGTTCTTC.

The chain couples TRBV18 to TRBJ2-5; TRBD1 aligns across 8 bases. Germline V gene data show CDR1 as KGHSH and CDR2 as LQKENI. Trimming took 4 bases from V and 5 from J; bases not matched to a gene: 6. CDR3 length: 14 residues. CDR3 protein: CASSLDRTGETQYF. The DNA for the CDR3 is TGTGCCAGCTCACTCGACAGGACAGGGGAGACCCAGTACTTC.

The chain carries TRBV4-1 and TRBJ1-2; D perhaps matches TRBD1 (6 bases). V was pared by 0 bases and J by 2 bases, with 13 bases between. CDR3 length: 16 residues. Germline V gives CDR1 MGHRA, CDR2 YSYEKL. Here the CDR3 reads CASSQDSGGRNYGYTF. CDR3 coding DNA: TGCGCCAGCAGCCAAGATTCGGGGGGCCGAAACTATGGCTACACCTTC.

This rearrangement joins TRBV5-1 to TRBJ2-5, with TRBD2 matching over 7 bases. The CDR3 covers 13 residues. The junction had 2 bases not matched to a gene; V was cut back by 1 base and J by 5 bases. The germline V gene has CDR1 SGHRS and CDR2 YFSETQ. Here the CDR3 DNA reads TGCGCCAGCAGCTTGCCCGGGGGGGAGACCCAGTACTTC. The encoded protein is CASSLPGGETQYF.

V usage is TRBV10-3 and J usage is TRBJ2-5; tentative D call: TRBD1 (6 bases). Trimming took off 0 bases at V and 3 bases at J, with 17 bases between the two ends. CDR1 ENHRY and CDR2 SYGVKD come from the germline V gene. This CDR3 is built from 17 residues. The CDR3 bases are TGTGCCATCAGTGAGTCGGTCAGGGGTTTAGGGAAAGAGACCCAGTACTTC. Residues: CAISESVRGLGKETQYF.

V gene TRBV30 combines with J gene TRBJ1-5; TRBD1 is a possible D gene (6 bases). This CDR3 region has 13 residues. Trimming took 2 bases from V and 3 from J, leaving 8 bases between them. Per germline, CDR1 GTSNPN and CDR2 SVGIG (reference sequence). CDR3 amino acids: CAWSWDTNQPQHF. In nucleotides, the CDR3 is TGTGCCTGGAGTTGGGACACCAATCAGCCCCAGCATTTT.

The V gene is TRBV12-5, the J gene TRBJ1-4, with TRBD1 as a possible D gene (6 bases). CDR1 and CDR2 from the germline V gene are LGHNT and FRNRAP. The CDR3 contains 13 residues. The V gene lost 9 bases and the J gene lost 8 bases, with 16 bases spanning the gap. The DNA for the CDR3 is TGTGCTAGCACCGAAGGGGGACTAGAAAAACTGTTTTTT. It specifies CASTEGGLEKLFF.

A single count supports this clone. The CDR3 is CASSITGGQTTNEAFF. The CDR3 DNA follows: TGTGCCAGTAGTATTACAGGGGGCCAAACTACTAATGAAGCTTTCTTT. V and J are TRBV19 and TRBJ1-1; 9 nucleotides agree with TRBD1. Germline CDR1 is LNHDA and CDR2 is SQIVND (reference sequence). This CDR3 has 16 amino acids. J gave up 7 bases and V 3 bases, and 12 bases lay outside the gene matches. The variable domain in full, completed from reference TRBV19 and TRBJ1-1, reads DGGITQSPKYLFRKEGQNVTLSCEQNLNHDAMYWYRQDPGQGLRLIYYSQIVNDFQKGDIAEGYSVSREKKESFPLTVTSAQKNPTAFYLCASSITGGQTTNEAFFGQGTRLTVV.

The rearrangement links TRBV19 to TRBJ2-5, with 7 positions matching TRBD1. The germline V gene has CDR1 LNHDA and CDR2 SQIVND (reference sequence). Trimming took 5 bases from V and 3 from J; bases not matched to a gene: 3. This CDR3 region has 13 residues. The CDR3, as DNA: TGTGCCAGTAGTCTCCAGGGGGAAGAGACCCAGTACTTC. It specifies CASSLQGEETQYF.

CDR3 nucleotides: TGTGCCAGCAGCCAATTAGGGCGGGAGCCTGCCGAGCAGTACTTC. It codes for CASSQLGREPAEQYF. V gene TRBV4-2 combines with J gene TRBJ2-7, with TRBD2 matching 7 bases. The length of the CDR3 is 15 residues. The V gene end was trimmed by 2 bases and the J gene end by 6 bases; junction bases not matched to a gene: 10. CDR1 LGHNA and CDR2 YNFKEQ come from the germline V gene.

J is TRBJ2-7 and V is TRBV18; 8 bases are shared with TRBD2. V was pared by 3 bases and J by 0 bases, with 7 bases of the junction left unmatched. The CDR3 length is 16 residues. Germline-derived CDR1 and CDR2 are KGHSH and LQKENI. The CDR3 is CASSPYTSGSSYEQYF. CDR3 nucleotides: TGTGCCAGCTCACCCTACACTAGCGGAAGCTCCTACGAGCAGTACTTC.

The rearrangement links TRBV19 to TRBJ2-3, with 11 bases that match TRBD1. Germline trimming cut 6 bases from V and 0 bases from J; bases unmatched to any gene: 11. The CDR3 loop spans 18 amino acids. Per the germline V gene, CDR1 is LNHDA and CDR2 is SQIVND (reference sequence). The CDR3 bases are TGTGCCAGTAGCCCTTGGACAGGGGGCCCTTATAGCACAGATACGCAGTATTTT. It yields the protein CASSPWTGGPYSTDTQYF.

The chain has TRBV11-3 and TRBJ2-1; D might be TRBD2 (7 bases). CDR3 length: 19 amino acids. Germline V gene data show CDR1 as SGHNT and CDR2 as YENEEA. The V gene lost 0 bases and the J gene lost 2 bases, with 20 bases spanning the gap. The CDR3 here is CASSLDPSNGGATYNEQFF. In DNA, the CDR3 is TGTGCCAGCAGCTTAGACCCCTCTAATGGGGGGGCCACCTACAATGAGCAGTTCTTC.